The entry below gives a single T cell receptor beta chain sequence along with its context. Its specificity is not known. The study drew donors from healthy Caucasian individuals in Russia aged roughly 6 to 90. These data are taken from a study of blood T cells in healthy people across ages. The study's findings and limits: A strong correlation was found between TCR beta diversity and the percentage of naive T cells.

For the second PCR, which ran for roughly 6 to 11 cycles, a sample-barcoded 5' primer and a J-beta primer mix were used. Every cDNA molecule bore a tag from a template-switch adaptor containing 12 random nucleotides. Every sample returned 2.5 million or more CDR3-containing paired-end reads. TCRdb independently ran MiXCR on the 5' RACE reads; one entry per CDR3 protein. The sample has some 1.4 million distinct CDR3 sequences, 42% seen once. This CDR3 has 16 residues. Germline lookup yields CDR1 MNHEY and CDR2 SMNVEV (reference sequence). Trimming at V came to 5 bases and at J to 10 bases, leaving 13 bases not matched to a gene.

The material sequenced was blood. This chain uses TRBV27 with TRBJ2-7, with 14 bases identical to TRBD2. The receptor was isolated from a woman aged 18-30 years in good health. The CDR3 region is CASSTTSGRVRAAQYF. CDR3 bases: TGTGCCAGCAGTACGACTAGCGGGAGGGTACGGGCGGCCCAGTACTTC.